The 12 T cell receptor beta chains listed next were all sequenced from one sample in a study of blood T cell repertoires in COVID-19. Here immunoSEQ multiplex PCR was the method, and the copy in TCRdb shows in-frame clones only, minus some. This table holds about 200,000 clones, around 90% found once. The sequenced sample consisted of PBMCs or T cells enriched from blood (not recorded which). These TCRs come from a woman in her 30s who had recovered from COVID-19.

This chain joins TRBV5-6 and TRBJ1-2; D is unresolved. This CDR3 is built from 13 residues. CDR1 is SGHDT, CDR2 YYEEEE, per germline. V gave up 4 bases and J gave up 4 bases, with 11 bases separating them. CDR3 residues: CASSAIQSYGYTF. CDR3 nucleotide sequence: TGTGCCAGCAGCGCTATACAGAGCTATGGCTACACCTTC.

This clone appeared once. This sequence joins TRBV2 and TRBJ2-3; possibly TRBD2 for D (5 bases). V dropped 5 bases and J dropped 4 bases, with 16 bases sitting between them. Per the germline V gene, CDR1 is SNHLY and CDR2 is FYNNEI. This CDR3 has 15 residues. The DNA for the CDR3 is TGTGCCAGCAGTCCGAACTATCGGCGGGCAGATACGCAGTATTTT. As protein: CASSPNYRRADTQYF.

This chain joins TRBV3-1 (or the pseudogene TRBV3-2) and TRBJ1-4; no clear D. V was shortened by 3 bases and J by 1 base, with 9 bases between the two germline ends. Germline CDR1 and CDR2: LGHDT and YNNKEL (reference sequence). The length of the CDR3 is 15 residues. The CDR3 DNA follows: TGTGCCAGCAGCCATGGGCGGGTAACTAATGAAAAACTGTTTTTT. It is translated as CASSHGRVTNEKLFF.

The genes are TRBV7-2 and TRBJ1-3, with 8 bases identical to TRBD1. From germline, CDR1 is SGHTA and CDR2 FQGNSA. With V trimmed by 2 bases and J by 6 bases, 6 bases remained unmatched. The CDR3 sequence is 15 residues long. CDR3 nucleotide sequence: TGTGCCAGCAGCTTATCGAGCCAGGGGGCAAACACCATATATTTT. It is translated as CASSLSSQGANTIYF.

This clone was detected only a few times. The chain recombines TRBV10-3 with TRBJ2-7, with D unresolved. The CDR3 length is 14 residues. Germline lookup yields CDR1 ENHRY and CDR2 SYGVKD. V was cut by 0 bases and J by 1 base, with 7 bases left in between. CDR3: CAISESAPSYEQYF. DNA of the CDR3: TGTGCCATCAGTGAGTCGGCCCCATCCTACGAGCAGTACTTC.

The chain uses TRBV28 and TRBJ1-4; D perhaps matches TRBD1 (5 bases). The V end was cut by 8 bases, the J end by 8 bases, with 39 bases between. From germline, CDR1 is MDHEN and CDR2 SYDVKM. The CDR3 totals 21 residues. The CDR3: CASGNEGATLSLSGGKEKLFF. DNA for the CDR3: TGTGCCAGCGGAAATGAAGGGGCGACGCTAAGCCTCTCCGGTGGGAAGGAAAAACTGTTTTTT.

The chain combines TRBV6-5 with TRBJ2-1; 9 nucleotides align to TRBD2. Germline CDR1 reads MNHEY; CDR2 reads SVGAGI. The CDR3 runs to 15 residues. V was pared by 0 bases and J by 8 bases, with 5 bases of the junction left unmatched. The CDR3 spells CASSYSGGGADEQFF. The CDR3 bases are TGTGCCAGCAGTTACTCCGGCGGGGGGGCCGATGAGCAGTTCTTC.

This chain connects TRBV9 to TRBJ2-2; 7 nucleotides align to TRBD2. The CDR3 extends over 15 amino acids. In germline, CDR1 is SGDLS, CDR2 YYNGEE. The ends lost 3 bases at V and 6 bases at J; junction bases unmatched: 8. The CDR3 bases are TGTGCCAGCAGCGCCCAGGAGGGGAGGGCCGGGGAGCTGTTTTTT. Translation: CASSAQEGRAGELFF. Complete variable domain (other parts from reference TRBV9 and TRBJ2-2): DSGVTQTPKHLITATGQRVTLRCSPRSGDLSVYWYQQSLDQGLQFLIQYYNGEERAKGNILERFSAQQFPDLHSELNLSSLELGDSALYFCASSAQEGRAGELFFGEGSRLTVL.

This clone has just one count. The chain uses TRBV12-5 and TRBJ2-6; D perhaps matches TRBD1 (6 bases). CDR3 size: 17 residues. The germline gives CDR1 LGHNT, CDR2 FRNRAP. V was pared by 3 bases and J by 0 bases, with 12 bases between. The chain's CDR3 is CASGLGGLNSGANVLTF. The CDR3 nucleotides read TGTGCTAGTGGTTTAGGGGGTCTTAACTCTGGGGCCAACGTCCTGACTTTC.

V and J are TRBV7-2 and TRBJ1-2; D gene unclear. This CDR3 region has 13 residues. V was clipped by 6 bases and J by 5 bases, with 13 bases between them. Germline V CDR1 and CDR2: SGHTA, FQGNSA. The CDR3 region has the DNA TGTGCCAGCAGTTCATTGTTACAGTATGGCTACACCTTC. Its translation is CASSSLLQYGYTF.

This rearrangement joins TRBV19 to TRBJ2-7; tentatively, D is TRBD2 (5 bases). Germline V gene sequence: CDR1 LNHDA, CDR2 SQIVND (reference sequence). This CDR3 spans 11 amino acids. Between the trimmed V and J ends, which lost 10 bases and 4 bases, there was a span of 11 bases. The CDR3 region is CATRTEYEQYF. DNA for the CDR3: TGTGCCACCAGGACTGAATACGAGCAGTACTTC.

The chain has TRBV6-5 and TRBJ2-6; possibly TRBD1 for D (6 bases). Per the germline V gene, CDR1 is MNHEY and CDR2 is SVGAGI. The V and J ends lost 4 bases and 2 bases respectively, with 12 bases between them. This CDR3 region has 16 residues. The CDR3 DNA is TGTGCCAGCAGTTGGAGAACAGGGACTGGGGCCAACGTCCTGACTTTC. Translation: CASSWRTGTGANVLTF.